This TCR beta chain was retrieved from a study of T cell repertoires in cytomegalovirus infection. General study findings and limits: HLA-C-restricted CMV clonotypes gave the most frequent clonotype in two of eight donors.

TCRdb re-called the reads through MiXCR, storing one row per CDR3 protein. The sample holds 400,000 or so distinct CDR3 sequences, 30% to 40% seen once. Germline values: CDR1 SGHRS, CDR2 YFSETQ. This CDR3 region has 14 residues. Losses at the gene ends were 0 bases for V and 3 bases for J; bases not matched to a gene: 1. With regard to this clonotype: Its antigen is currently unknown.

The material sequenced was PBMCs. The source is a human donor in good health (CMV status not recorded). Some clones in this sample may be carry-over from other donors' samples. The rearrangement joins TRBV5-1 to TRBJ1-1; 8 nucleotides line up with TRBD1. CDR3 region: CASSLEDRDTEAFF. The CDR3 DNA reads as TGCGCCAGCAGCTTGGAGGACAGGGACACTGAAGCTTTCTTT.